These T cell receptor beta chains were read from a single sample in a study of blood T cell repertoires in COVID-19. Clones were read by immunoSEQ multiplex PCR, and TCRdb kept only the in-frame ones, dropping some. The sample has about 150,000 clones, 75% to 90% seen once. Sequencing input: peripheral blood. The receptors originated from a young man with COVID-19, enrolled during active disease. CDR3s include the opening cysteine and the closing phenylalanine or tryptophan. Fields, in order: clone size, V gene, D gene, J gene, CDR3 DNA, CDR3 protein. A D gene is named only where the DNA matches it firmly. The size field is filled for only some rows; it gives once, few, many or a size class.

>once|TRBV28|TRBD1|TRBJ1-2
TGTGCCAGCACCATACGCAGCCGGGACAGTGGCTACACCTTC
CASTIRSRDSGYTF
>.|TRBV10-3|.|TRBJ2-3
TGTGCCATCAGCCTACAGGGACATCCGGCAGATACGCAGTATTTT
CAISLQGHPADTQYF
>.|TRBV5-1|TRBD2|TRBJ2-3
TGCGCCAGCAGCTTGTCTAGCGGGGGGGATACGCAGTATTTT
CASSLSSGGDTQYF
>.|TRBV15|TRBD1|TRBJ1-2
TGTGCCACCAGCCTAGGGGGCTTCGGCTATGGCTACACCTTC
CATSLGGFGYGYTF
>.|TRBV5-1|TRBD1|TRBJ2-1
TGCGCCAGCAGCTTCGGACAGGGGAATGAGCAGTTCTTC
CASSFGQGNEQFF
>.|TRBV6-6|.|TRBJ2-5
TGTGCCAGCAGTTACGGGGGGTCTATAGAGCAAGAGACCCAGTACTTC
CASSYGGSIEQETQYF
>once|TRBV27|.|TRBJ2-7
TGTGCCAGCAGTTTATCTCGGCGGGGCTGGGACGAGCAGTACTTC
CASSLSRRGWDEQYF
>.|TRBV10-3|.|TRBJ2-3
TGTGCCATCAGTGAGTATGCGGGGACGACAGATACGCAGTATTTT
CAISEYAGTTDTQYF
>once|TRBV5-1|.|TRBJ2-6
TGCGCCAGCAGAGTTACACCATACTATACTGGGGCCAACGTCCTGACTTTC
CASRVTPYYTGANVLTF
>once|TRBV2|TRBD1|TRBJ1-1
TGTGCCAGCAGGGAAACAGGGGGCGCTGAACGGAACACTGAAGCTTTCTTT
CASRETGGAERNTEAFF
>.|TRBV6-5|.|TRBJ1-2
TGTGCCAGCAGCGGCGCAGGGTACTTTGGCTACACCTTC
CASSGAGYFGYTF
>.|TRBV29-1|TRBD1|TRBJ2-2
TGCAGCGTAGACGGACAGGGGACCGGGGAGCTGTTTTTT
CSVDGQGTGELFF
>.|TRBV4-1|.|TRBJ1-1
TGCGCCAGCAGCCAAGATGGCCGGAACACTGAAGCTTTCTTT
CASSQDGRNTEAFF
>.|TRBV15|.|TRBJ1-2
TGTGCCACCAGCAGAGATGGAAACAGGGTTTCTGGCTACACCTTC
CATSRDGNRVSGYTF
>.|TRBV6-6|TRBD1|TRBJ1-5
TGTGCCAGCAGTTCCCGACAGGGGTTTCAGCCCCAGCATTTT
CASSSRQGFQPQHF
>.|TRBV6-5|.|TRBJ1-6
TGTGCCAGCAGCCGTGACAGTCACCAGTATTCACCCCTCCACTTT
CASSRDSHQYSPLHF
>.|TRBV9|TRBD1|TRBJ2-2
TGTGCCAGCAGCGTCCGATTAACAGGGGCGAACACCGGGGAGCTGTTTTTT
CASSVRLTGANTGELFF
>.|TRBV20-1|TRBD2|TRBJ2-5
TGCAGTGCTAGAGAAACTAGCGGGGATTACTTC
CSARETSGDYF
>once|TRBV6-4|TRBD2|TRBJ2-2
TGTGCCAGCACTCTCCTTACTAGCGGGCCCTTTACCGGGGAGCTGTTTTTT
CASTLLTSGPFTGELFF
>.|TRBV28|TRBD1|TRBJ1-6
TGTGCCAGCAGTTCCTGGGACAGGAGCTCCTATAATTCACCCCTCCACTTT
CASSSWDRSSYNSPLHF
>.|TRBV11-2|TRBD1|TRBJ1-1
TGTGCCAGCAGATGGACAGGGGGAAATGAAGCTTTCTTT
CASRWTGGNEAFF
>.|TRBV28|TRBD1|TRBJ2-1
TGTGCCAGCAGTTTACCGGACAGGGGATACAATGAGCAGTTCTTC
CASSLPDRGYNEQFF
>once|TRBV30|.|TRBJ2-7
TGTGCCTGGGGGGAGCGCTCCTACGAGCAGTACTTC
CAWGERSYEQYF
>.|TRBV6-5|.|TRBJ1-1
TGTGCCAGCAGCTTTTGGGAGATGAACACTGAAGCTTTCTTT
CASSFWEMNTEAFF
>.|TRBV28|.|TRBJ1-5
TGTGCCAGCAGTTCTTGGTCAGAAAATCAGCCCCAGCATTTT
CASSSWSENQPQHF
>.|TRBV9|.|TRBJ2-7
TGTGCCAGCAGCGCCGGGGGAGGCGGCTACGAGCAGTACTTC
CASSAGGGGYEQYF
>.|TRBV6-5|TRBD1|TRBJ1-6
TGTGCCAGCAGTTTCTCGACAGGGACGTACAATTCACCCCTCCACTTT
CASSFSTGTYNSPLHF
>.|TRBV30|.|TRBJ1-5
TGTGCCTGGAGTGGTAGGCAGGATCAGCCCCAGCATTTT
CAWSGRQDQPQHF
>.|TRBV9|TRBD2|TRBJ2-3
TGTGCCAGCAGCCCGTGGACTAGCGGGTTAGATACGCAGTATTTT
CASSPWTSGLDTQYF
>.|TRBV5-6|TRBD1|TRBJ1-2
TGTGCCAGCAGCTTCGGACAGGTCTTCTATGGCTACACCTTC
CASSFGQVFYGYTF
>once|TRBV12-3/TRBV12-4|.|TRBJ1-1
TGTGCCAGCAGTTTAGCGTTGGCTTCCGAAGCTTTCTTT
CASSLALASEAFF
>.|TRBV4-1|TRBD1|TRBJ2-7
TGCGCCAGCAGCCAAGGCGCGGACAGGGCTACCTACGAGCAGTACTTC
CASSQGADRATYEQYF
>.|TRBV7-2|.|TRBJ2-7
TGTGCCAGCAGCTTAGAAGGTGAAGCGGAAAGCTCCTACGAGCAGTACTTC
CASSLEGEAESSYEQYF
>.|TRBV28|.|TRBJ1-1
TGTGCCAGCAGTTTAGAGGGCGCTGAAGCTTTCTTT
CASSLEGAEAFF
>.|TRBV28|.|TRBJ1-5
TGTGCCAGCAGTCGAGGATGGGGAGGCCAGCCCCAGCATTTT
CASSRGWGGQPQHF
>.|TRBV13|.|TRBJ2-7
TGTGCCAGCAGCCAACCCGCAGGGTCAAGCTCCTACGAGCAGTACTTC
CASSQPAGSSSYEQYF
>once|TRBV28|TRBD1|TRBJ2-5
TGTGCCAGCAACAGACAGGGGGAACAAGAGACCCAGTACTTC
CASNRQGEQETQYF
>.|TRBV6-5|TRBD2|TRBJ2-5
TGTGCCAGCAGTTTGGGACTAGCGGGGGCCCAGTACTTC
CASSLGLAGAQYF
>.|TRBV2|TRBD1|TRBJ2-5
TGTGCCAGCAGTGGGACAGGGGGCGCCGGGACCCAGTACTTC
CASSGTGGAGTQYF
>.|TRBV28|TRBD2|TRBJ2-3
TGTGCCAGCAGTCCTAGCGGTGCTAGCACAGATACGCAGTATTTT
CASSPSGASTDTQYF
>few|TRBV7-9|TRBD2|TRBJ2-1
TGTGCCAGCAGCTTAGGCCTAGCGGGAGGCAATCCTTACAATGAGCAGTTCTTC
CASSLGLAGGNPYNEQFF
>.|TRBV3-1/TRBV3-2|.|TRBJ2-5
TGTGCCAGCAGCCAAGATCTCGGCGGAGGGCTGGAGACCCAGTACTTC
CASSQDLGGGLETQYF
>.|TRBV29-1|.|TRBJ2-1
TGCAGCCAGTCACTTAGCGGCAATGAGCAGTTCTTC
CSQSLSGNEQFF
>.|TRBV30|TRBD1|TRBJ2-3
TGTGCCTCATCCGGGACAGTTGCTAGCACAGATACGCAGTATTTT
CASSGTVASTDTQYF
>.|TRBV6-5|.|TRBJ2-3
TGTGCTCAAGGGTTGGGGCTTATTAGCACAGATACGCAGTATTTT
CAQGLGLISTDTQYF